The 27 T cell receptor beta chains below all came from one sample that was sequenced in a study of cytomegalovirus exposure and HLA in healthy donors. A multiplex PCR was run with 60 Vbeta primers and 13 Jbeta primers. The repertoire was sequenced with immunoSEQ multiplex PCR; TCRdb's copy has only in-frame clones and lacks some. The data show 55,000 to 80,000 clones, with roughly 70% seen just once and 9.5% to 15% held by the top ten. The material sequenced was PBMCs. All receptors derive from a man between 65 and 80 years old in good health and CMV-seronegative.

This chain joins TRBV11-2 and TRBJ1-2; unclear D gene. Germline CDR1 is SGHAT and CDR2 is FQNNGV. The CDR3 length is 13 residues. Trimming left V 2 bases short and J 4 bases short, with 8 bases between. CDR3: CASSLQVSYGYTF. DNA for the CDR3: TGTGCCAGCAGCTTACAGGTTTCCTATGGCTACACCTTC.

This chain uses TRBV13 with TRBJ1-1; D may be TRBD1 (6 bases). Germline V gene lookup returns CDR1 PRHDT and CDR2 FYEKMQ (reference sequence). The CDR3 is 13 residues long. Trimming removed 8 bases at V and 0 bases at J, with 10 bases between. In nucleotides, the CDR3 is TGTGCCAGCGGACAGTACATGAACACTGAAGCTTTCTTT. Amino acid sequence: CASGQYMNTEAFF. Complete variable domain (other parts from reference TRBV13 and TRBJ1-1): AAGVIQSPRHLIKEKRETATLKCYPIPRHDTVYWYQQGPGQDPQFLISFYEKMQSDKGSIPDRFSAQQFSDYHSELNMSSLELGDSALYFCASGQYMNTEAFFGQGTRLTVV.

The rearrangement joins TRBV5-1 to TRBJ2-6; unclear D gene. Trimming pared 4 bases from V and 2 bases from J, leaving 10 bases between. The CDR3 has 15 amino acids. Looked up from germline, CDR1 is SGHRS and CDR2 is YFSETQ. CDR3 nucleotide sequence: TGCGCCAGCAGCCTCTCTCTCGCTGGGGCCAACGTCCTGACTTTC. Translation gives CASSLSLAGANVLTF.

This clone has more than one count but fewer than ten. V and J are TRBV10-3 and TRBJ1-2; 7 bases fit TRBD1. This CDR3 contains 15 residues. Germline V gene sequence: CDR1 ENHRY, CDR2 SYGVKD. The V segment lost 8 bases and the J segment 0 bases; nucleotides outside the gene matches: 9. CDR3 protein: CAISSDRTSNYGYTF. CDR3 DNA sequence: TGTGCCATCTCCTCGGACAGGACATCTAACTATGGCTACACCTTC.

The chain recombines TRBV30 with TRBJ1-2, with a weak D call TRBD1 (6 bases). V lost 8 bases and J 0 bases, leaving 13 bases between the germline ends. The CDR3 is 13 residues long. Germline V CDR1 and CDR2: GTSNPN, SVGIG (reference sequence). CDR3 region: CARRDKANYGYTF. CDR3 nucleotide sequence: TGTGCCAGACGGGACAAAGCTAACTATGGCTACACCTTC.

This clone was recorded only once. The chain uses TRBV5-4 and TRBJ1-5; maybe TRBD1 (5 bases). Trimming pared 0 bases from V and 4 bases from J, leaving 8 bases between. Germline V CDR1 and CDR2: SGHNT, YYREEE (reference sequence). The CDR3 spans 14 residues. CDR3 DNA: TGTGCCAGCAGCTTGGCAGGGCGGAATCAGCCCCAGCATTTT. It is translated as CASSLAGRNQPQHF.

J is TRBJ2-1 and V is TRBV7-8, with D possibly TRBD1 on 5 matching bases. The CDR3 runs 14 residues. Germline-derived CDR1 and CDR2 are SGHVS and FQNEAQ. The V end lost 5 bases, the J end lost 0 bases, and 8 bases lay between the germline ends. CDR3: CASSPTVSYNEQFF. CDR3 nucleotide sequence: TGTGCCAGCAGCCCGACAGTCTCCTACAATGAGCAGTTCTTC.

The genes are TRBV18 and TRBJ2-2; perhaps TRBD1 as D (6 bases). Germline V gene lookup returns CDR1 KGHSH and CDR2 LQKENI. Trimming took off 3 bases at V and 3 bases at J, with 14 bases between the two ends. The CDR3 loop spans 16 amino acids. The CDR3 region is CASSPLGGTYTGELFF. Here the CDR3 DNA reads TGTGCCAGCTCACCGCTAGGGGGAACTTACACCGGGGAGCTGTTTTTT.

The chain carries TRBV18 and TRBJ2-2; no clear D gene. Trimming left V 1 base short and J 1 base short, with 13 bases between. CDR1 is KGHSH, CDR2 LQKENI, per germline. The length of the CDR3 is 17 residues. The CDR3 sequence: CASSPRSSGLNTGELFF. The CDR3, as DNA: TGTGCCAGCTCACCACGATCATCAGGCCTGAACACCGGGGAGCTGTTTTTT.

V and J are TRBV2 and TRBJ2-1; 10 bases are shared with TRBD2. Unmatched junction bases numbered 3, after V lost 4 bases and J lost 3 bases. Germline assignment: CDR1 SNHLY and CDR2 FYNNEI. This CDR3 comprises 15 residues. The CDR3 sequence is CASSGERGGYNEQFF. The CDR3 DNA follows: TGTGCCAGCAGTGGGGAGCGGGGGGGCTACAATGAGCAGTTCTTC.

The chain uses TRBV19 and TRBJ1-5; D is unresolved. CDR1 and CDR2 (germline): LNHDA, SQIVND (reference sequence). With 9 bases removed from V and 2 bases from J, the gap between germline ends came to 14 bases. This CDR3 is built from 14 residues. CDR3 bases: TGTGCCAGCACCCCGACGGGAGGCAATCAGCCCCAGCATTTT. This codes for CASTPTGGNQPQHF.

The genes are TRBV6-5 and TRBJ2-1, with TRBD2 identical over 8 bases. After removal of 7 bases from V and 5 bases from J, the junction contained 7 bases not matched to a gene. This CDR3 is 14 amino acids long. Germline lookup yields CDR1 MNHEY and CDR2 SVGAGI. The CDR3 loop reads CASMGSGAHNEQFF. The CDR3 nucleotides are TGTGCCAGCATGGGTAGCGGGGCACACAATGAGCAGTTCTTC.

Here the CDR3 reads CASSPRTEETQYF. The CDR3 region has the DNA TGTGCCAGCTCACCACGAACAGAAGAGACCCAGTACTTC. The rearrangement joins TRBV18 to TRBJ2-5; D ambiguous. V lost 1 base to trimming and J lost 3 bases, with 6 bases between them. Germline V gene data show CDR1 as KGHSH and CDR2 as LQKENI. The CDR3 is 13 residues long.

This clone was seen a few times. The genes are TRBV5-1 and TRBJ2-3; TRBD1 is a possible D gene (6 bases). The ends were cut back, 0 bases at V and 4 bases at J, with 9 bases in the middle. CDR3 length: 14 amino acids. The V gene's germline CDR1 is SGHRS and CDR2 YFSETQ. In DNA form, the CDR3 reads TGCGCCAGCAGCTTGGGTCAGGGGCCAGATACGCAGTATTTT. Protein sequence: CASSLGQGPDTQYF.

The rearrangement uses TRBV9 and TRBJ2-1, with 8 bases aligning to TRBD2. CDR1 is SGDLS and CDR2 is YYNGEE in the germline V gene. This CDR3 spans 16 amino acids. Trimming cost V 4 bases and J 10 bases; bases outside gene matches: 16. CDR3 protein: CASSTHWGSGGYEQFF. CDR3 sequence (DNA): TGTGCCAGCAGCACGCACTGGGGCAGCGGGGGCTACGAGCAGTTCTTC.

This clone was detected once. The chain couples TRBV19 to TRBJ2-3; 14 bases are shared with TRBD2. The junction had 7 bases not matched to a gene; V was cut back by 6 bases and J by 5 bases. Germline-derived CDR1 and CDR2 are LNHDA and SQIVND (reference sequence). There are 16 residues in the CDR3. The CDR3 DNA sequence: TGTGCCAGTAGCCAGACTAGCGGGGGGGCCGGAGATACGCAGTATTTT. The encoded protein is CASSQTSGGAGDTQYF.

This clone was counted many times. The chain links TRBV14 to TRBJ1-1; D gene ambiguous. The V and J ends lost 2 bases and 0 bases respectively, with 7 bases between them. The CDR3 is made up of 14 amino acids. Germline CDR1 SGHDN, CDR2 FVKESK. CDR3 loop: CASSQTVLNTEAFF. CDR3 nucleotide sequence: TGTGCCAGCAGCCAAACAGTGTTGAACACTGAAGCTTTCTTT.

The chain is built from TRBV7-3 and TRBJ2-1, with 8 bases fitting TRBD2. The V segment lost 2 bases and the J segment 8 bases; nucleotides outside the gene matches: 5. Germline values: CDR1 SGHTA, CDR2 FQGTGA. This CDR3 has 14 residues. Here the CDR3 reads CASSLFGGADEQFF. For the CDR3, the DNA is TGTGCCAGCAGCTTATTCGGGGGGGCCGATGAGCAGTTCTTC.

This clone has a handful of counts. The J gene is TRBJ1-4, the V gene TRBV28; 9 bases align to TRBD1. Germline values: CDR1 MDHEN, CDR2 SYDVKM. The CDR3 has 13 residues. The V segment lost 9 bases and the J segment 4 bases; nucleotides outside the gene matches: 3. The CDR3 DNA reads TGTGCCAGTACAGGGGGCTATAATGAAAAACTGTTTTTT. Translating it yields CASTGGYNEKLFF.

J is TRBJ1-2 and V is TRBV5-6; TRBD1 matches at 9 bases. The V gene's germline CDR1 is SGHDT and CDR2 YYEEEE. The CDR3 is 15 amino acids. Trimming cost V 4 bases and J 7 bases; bases outside gene matches: 11. CDR3 sequence (DNA): TGTGCCAGCAGCCCTCGGGGACAGGGCGCGCCTGGCTACACCTTC. This encodes CASSPRGQGAPGYTF.

This chain connects TRBV5-1 to TRBJ2-6; 7 bases are shared with TRBD2. This CDR3 comprises 15 residues. Germline trimming cut 4 bases from V and 1 base from J; bases unmatched to any gene: 2. CDR1 and CDR2 from the germline V gene are SGHRS and YFSETQ. The DNA for the CDR3 is TGCGCCAGCAGCGGGGGGGGTTCTGGGGCCAACGTCCTGACTTTC. Translated: CASSGGGSGANVLTF.

The sample holds a few counts of this clone. CDR3: CASSIIAGLSTDTQYF. CDR3 nucleotides: TGTGCCAGCAGTATAATAGCGGGCCTGAGCACAGATACGCAGTATTTT. V and J are TRBV28 and TRBJ2-3; 7 positions match TRBD2. Germline loops: CDR1 MDHEN, CDR2 SYDVKM. This CDR3 has 16 amino acids. The V segment lost 5 bases and the J segment 0 bases; nucleotides outside the gene matches: 8.

The CDR3 region has the DNA TGTGCCAGCAATGGACAGAGAAGCTACGAGCAGTACTTC. Translating gives CASNGQRSYEQYF. The rearrangement links TRBV21-1 to TRBJ2-7; the table's D call TRBD1 went unverified against the DNA. TRBV21-1 is reported as a pseudogene. The CDR3 sequence is 13 residues long.

This chain links TRBV6-1 with TRBJ2-1; 13 nucleotides agree with TRBD2. Trimming removed 2 bases from V and 7 bases from J; junction bases left unmatched: 14. The CDR3 runs 19 residues. Germline V gene data show CDR1 as MNHNS and CDR2 as SASEGT. CDR3 sequence reads: CASSEHTGTSGIYLNEQFF. CDR3 nucleotide sequence: TGTGCCAGCAGTGAACATACCGGGACTAGCGGGATCTACCTTAATGAGCAGTTCTTC.

The J gene is TRBJ2-3, the V gene TRBV5-1; tentatively, D is TRBD1 (5 bases). Germline values: CDR1 SGHRS, CDR2 YFSETQ. Trimming took off 4 bases at V and 6 bases at J, with 15 bases between the two ends. The CDR3 length is 14 residues. The CDR3 bases are TGCGCCAGCAGCCCTCGCACCCAGGGTGATACGCAGTATTTT. Its protein product is CASSPRTQGDTQYF. Complete variable domain (other parts from reference TRBV5-1 and TRBJ2-3): KAGVTQTPRYLIKTRGQQVTLSCSPISGHRSVSWYQQTPGQGLQFLFEYFSETQRNKGNFPGRFSGRQFSNSRSEMNVSTLELGDSALYLCASSPRTQGDTQYFGPGTRLTVL.

The rearrangement uses TRBV30 and TRBJ1-2, with D unresolved. Germline V gene data show CDR1 as GTSNPN and CDR2 as SVGIG (reference sequence). The V and J ends lost 0 bases and 0 bases respectively, with 8 bases between them. CDR3 length equals 14 residues. The CDR3 loop is CAWSVLRSNYGYTF. The CDR3 DNA reads as TGTGCCTGGAGTGTACTGCGATCTAACTATGGCTACACCTTC.

V and J are TRBV29-1 and TRBJ2-5, with D tentatively TRBD1 (6 bases). Germline CDR1 is SQVTM and CDR2 is ANQGSEA. This CDR3 is 12 amino acids long. V lost 7 bases and J lost 4, with 13 bases in between. The DNA for the CDR3 is TGCAGCGCAGGACAGTGGGGAGAGACCCAGTACTTC. Its protein is CSAGQWGETQYF.